Listed below are T cell receptor beta chains from one sample, sequenced in a study of T cells in Graves' hyperthyroidism and ophthalmopathy. MiXCR was run by TCRdb on the multiplex PCR reads, yielding one entry per CDR3 protein. The data contain roughly 530,000 distinct CDR3 sequences, approximately 17% of them singletons. The specimen sequenced was blood. The receptor set was obtained from a woman aged 18-29 years with Graves' ophthalmopathy. Each CDR3 is given with its conserved first and last residue. D genes are given only for firm matches. The size entry is marked missing in some rows and otherwise reads once, few, many or a size class.

CDR3nt	CDR3aa	v_gene	j_gene	d_gene	abundance
TGTGCCAGTAGTATAGAGACAGGGAGGAGCAATCAGCCCCAGCATTTT	CASSIETGRSNQPQHF	TRBV19	TRBJ1-5	TRBD1	few
TGCGCCAGCAGCTTGACAGGGGTGGGTAATCAGCCCCAGCATTTT	CASSLTGVGNQPQHF	TRBV5-1	TRBJ1-5	TRBD1	NA
TGTGCCAGCAGACACTTTTGGAACACTGAAGCTTTCTTT	CASRHFWNTEAFF	TRBV6-1	TRBJ1-1	NA	many
TGTGCCAGCAGTAGCCAGGACAGGGGATCGGCAGATACGCAGTATTTT	CASSSQDRGSADTQYF	TRBV3-1	TRBJ2-3	TRBD1	NA
TGTGCCAGCAGCGCGGCGGGGGGCTCCTACAATGAGCAGTTCTTC	CASSAAGGSYNEQFF	TRBV7-2	TRBJ2-1	TRBD2	many
TGTGCCTGGAGGACTTCGGGGGGACCATTTGAGCAGTTCTTC	CAWRTSGGPFEQFF	TRBV30	TRBJ2-1	TRBD2	many
TGTGCCAGCAGTTACTCCAGTGAAATTCAAGAGACCCAGTACTTC	CASSYSSEIQETQYF	TRBV6-5	TRBJ2-5	NA	many
TGTGCCAGTAGCGCTGTCACCCTGGAAGCTTTCTTT	CASSAVTLEAFF	TRBV19	TRBJ1-1	NA	NA
TGCAGTGCTAGAGATGGGGGGGGCGAGCAGTTCTTC	CSARDGGGEQFF	TRBV20-1	TRBJ2-1	NA	many
TGTGCCAGCTCACTCTCGACAGGCCGAAGCTCCTACAATGAGCAGTTCTTC	CASSLSTGRSSYNEQFF	TRBV18	TRBJ2-1	NA	NA
TGTGCCAGCAGTTTCCAACGCGGGAGGGCCAACGTCCTGACTTTC	CASSFQRGRANVLTF	TRBV28	TRBJ2-6	NA	many
TGTGCCAGCAGCTTTTGGGGACAGGGGGATGGCTACACCTTC	CASSFWGQGDGYTF	TRBV11-2	TRBJ1-2	TRBD1	many
TGTGCCAGCAGCTTAGAGTTGGGATTCTCTGGAAACACCATATATTTT	CASSLELGFSGNTIYF	TRBV11-2	TRBJ1-3	NA	NA
TGTGCCAGCTCACCTTGGCGGGTAGCCTACAATGAGCAGTTCTTC	CASSPWRVAYNEQFF	TRBV18	TRBJ2-1	NA	many
TGTGCCAGCAGTTACTCCGCAGGTGGGAATGAAAAACTGTTTTTT	CASSYSAGGNEKLFF	TRBV6-5	TRBJ1-4	NA	NA
TGTGCCTGGTCCCCGGGACAGAACACTGAAGCTTTCTTT	CAWSPGQNTEAFF	TRBV30	TRBJ1-1	NA	many
TGTGCCAGCAGCTTATCACATTCCTACGAGCAGTACTTC	CASSLSHSYEQYF	TRBV27	TRBJ2-7	NA	many
TGCGCCAGCAGCCAAGACAGGGGCTACACAGATACGCAGTATTTT	CASSQDRGYTDTQYF	TRBV4-3	TRBJ2-3	NA	NA
TGTGCCAGCAGCTTAGGAGTCGGGTCCTACGAGCAGTACTTC	CASSLGVGSYEQYF	TRBV7-3	TRBJ2-7	NA	few
TGTGCCAGCAGCCAAGCCCGTAGTCCGAAGTTCTTC	CASSQARSPKFF	TRBV3-1	TRBJ2-1	NA	many
TGTGCCAGCAGCCCCGGGGACACGCCTCGTGAGCAGTACTTC	CASSPGDTPREQYF	TRBV7-2	TRBJ2-7	NA	NA
TGTGCCAGCAGCCCCCGGGGAGGGGACAGCTCTGGGGCCAACGTCCTGACTTTC	CASSPRGGDSSGANVLTF	TRBV11-3	TRBJ2-6	NA	few
TGTGCCAGCAGTGAGCTCGGGGAAAGGGACACTGAAGCTTTCTTT	CASSELGERDTEAFF	TRBV2	TRBJ1-1	NA	many
TGTGCCAGCAGAGCCGACTCCTACGAGCAGTACTTC	CASRADSYEQYF	TRBV28	TRBJ2-7	NA	many
TGCAGTGCTAGGGACTATCAAGAGACCCAGTACTTC	CSARDYQETQYF	TRBV20-1	TRBJ2-5	NA	many
TGTGCCAGCTCACCGGGACTAGCGGGGACCTACGAGCAGAACTTC	CASSPGLAGTYEQNF	TRBV18	TRBJ2-7	TRBD2	NA
TGTGCCAGCAGCGATGGGACAGGGGGAAGAGGTTCACCCCTCCACTTT	CASSDGTGGRGSPLHF	TRBV7-2	TRBJ1-6	TRBD1	many
TGCAGCGGGGTAGGACTAGCGGGTTTAGATTACAATGAGCAGTTCTTC	CSGVGLAGLDYNEQFF	TRBV29-1	TRBJ2-1	TRBD2	NA
TGTGCCAGCAAAGGTCGGGAAGCCGTGGTCTTTGGAAACACCATATATTTT	CASKGREAVVFGNTIYF	TRBV2	TRBJ1-3	NA	NA
TGTGCCAGCGGGGGACAGGGGGCGCGAGGGGCCTATGGCTACACCTTC	CASGGQGARGAYGYTF	TRBV2	TRBJ1-2	TRBD1	many
TGCGCCGGCAGCCAAGTAGGACAGGGGGCGAGGGGCTACACCTTC	CAGSQVGQGARGYTF	TRBV4-1	TRBJ1-2	TRBD1	NA
TGCAGTGCTATTCTTGACAGGGAAGGGGACTATGGCTACACCTTC	CSAILDREGDYGYTF	TRBV20-1	TRBJ1-2	TRBD1	few
TGTGCCAGCAGTCCTCCCGCAGGGTATGGGGGCTACACCTTC	CASSPPAGYGGYTF	TRBV28	TRBJ1-2	NA	few
TGTGCCAGCACACAAACGGGGAACACTGAAGCTTTCTTT	CASTQTGNTEAFF	TRBV6-1	TRBJ1-1	NA	NA
TGCAGTGCTAGAGCGGGGGCGAATCAGCCCCAGCATTTT	CSARAGANQPQHF	TRBV20-1	TRBJ1-5	NA	many
TGTGCCAGCAGTTCTCTAGCGGGGGCCGACGCTGGGGCCAACGTCCTGACTTTC	CASSSLAGADAGANVLTF	TRBV6-5	TRBJ2-6	TRBD2	once
TGTGCCAGCAGTTGGACATACCTACTAGGTCGGGGGATCACTGAAGCTTTCTTT	CASSWTYLLGRGITEAFF	TRBV28	TRBJ1-1	NA	many
TGCGCCAGCAGCGCCCGACAGGATAGGGACTACGAGCAGTACTTC	CASSARQDRDYEQYF	TRBV5-1	TRBJ2-7	NA	NA
TGTGCCAGCAGTGAGTTCGAGGCAGGCCACGTTGAAGCTTTCTTT	CASSEFEAGHVEAFF	TRBV6-1	TRBJ1-1	NA	many
TGTGCCAGCAGGGGGGGGACTATCAACAATGAGCAGTTCTTC	CASRGGTINNEQFF	TRBV6-1	TRBJ2-1	TRBD2	many
TGCGCCAGCAGACAACAAGGGAACGGGCCCTACGAGCAGTACTTC	CASRQQGNGPYEQYF	TRBV4-1	TRBJ2-7	NA	many
TGTGCCAGCAGTTCAGAGATAGAAGCCAAAAACATTCAGTACTTC	CASSSEIEAKNIQYF	TRBV28	TRBJ2-4	NA	many
TGTGCCAGCAGTTTGAGGTCGGGACTAGCGGGGGTCACGTCCCACACAGATACGCAGTATTTT	CASSLRSGLAGVTSHTDTQYF	TRBV12-3/TRBV12-4	TRBJ2-3	TRBD2	few
TGCGCCAGCAGCCAAGATAGGGGACTAGCGGACGAGCAGTACTTC	CASSQDRGLADEQYF	TRBV4-3	TRBJ2-7	TRBD2	few
TGCGCCAGCAGCCAAGGCTCGATATCCCTTAATGAAAAACTGTTTTTT	CASSQGSISLNEKLFF	TRBV4-3	TRBJ1-4	NA	NA
TGTGCCAGCAGCGTAGAGGCGGGGGGGATGGATACGCAGTATTTT	CASSVEAGGMDTQYF	TRBV9	TRBJ2-3	TRBD2	NA
TGTGCCAGCACTCCCGGACTTCCCTACGAGCAGTACTTC	CASTPGLPYEQYF	TRBV28	TRBJ2-7	NA	many
TGCGCCAGCAGCTTGGATGGCGGGACTTGGCTCTACGAGCAGTACTTC	CASSLDGGTWLYEQYF	TRBV5-1	TRBJ2-7	NA	few
TGTGCCAGCAGCTTAGACCCGAACTACAGAGGACGGAACACTGAAGCTTTCTTT	CASSLDPNYRGRNTEAFF	TRBV11-2	TRBJ1-1	NA	many
TGTGCCAGCAAATCCCCCTTGAACACTGAAGCTTTCTTT	CASKSPLNTEAFF	TRBV28	TRBJ1-1	NA	many
TGTGCCAGCAGCTTAGTGGGCGCTCTGGGCGGGAATGAGCAGTTCTTC	CASSLVGALGGNEQFF	TRBV7-8	TRBJ2-1	NA	many
TGTGCCAGCAGGGGACAGGGCTACAATGAGCAGTTCTTC	CASRGQGYNEQFF	TRBV6-1	TRBJ2-1	TRBD1	few
TGTGCCAGCAGTTTGATTGGGTGGACAGGGGGGCGGGATGGCTACACCTTC	CASSLIGWTGGRDGYTF	TRBV28	TRBJ1-2	TRBD1	NA
TGCGCCAGCAGATTACTTATCGGGGGATCAGGCACTGAAGCTTTCTTT	CASRLLIGGSGTEAFF	TRBV5-1	TRBJ1-1	NA	many
TGTGCCAGCAGCTTGGAGAGGATAATGAACACTGAAGCTTTCTTT	CASSLERIMNTEAFF	TRBV5-6	TRBJ1-1	NA	many
TGCGCCAGCAGCCAACTTCTAGGGTTTGAAAAACTGTTTTTT	CASSQLLGFEKLFF	TRBV4-1	TRBJ1-4	NA	NA